This T cell receptor beta chain was captured in a study of blood T cell repertoires in COVID-19. Study at large: Samples representing acute and convalescent COVID-19 were sourced from the United States, Italy and Spain. Sample material is recorded as cDNA or gDNA derived from T cells, B-cell-depleted T cells, or PBMCs.

This CDR3 has 14 amino acids. Germline loops: CDR1 MNHEY, CDR2 SVGEGT. V lost 5 bases and J 4 bases, leaving 15 bases between the germline ends. Original data processing: Reference gene primers were amplified, and this amplification served to estimate nucleated cell counts. Sequencing used immunoSEQ multiplex PCR; TCRdb keeps in-frame clones, though not all of them. That table supplies the V and J calls and clone size; D and trimming were determined from the DNA. The sample yields about 180,000 clones, 80% to 90% seen once. This clone was seen a handful of times. The sequenced sample was peripheral blood. The rearrangement links TRBV6-2 or TRBV6-3 to TRBJ2-7, with D uncertain. This TCR came from a woman aged 50 to 60 with acute or convalescent COVID-19. The CDR3 region has the DNA TGTGCCAGCAGTCACGACCCGGCGGCGTACGAGCAGTACTTC. Amino acid sequence: CASSHDPAAYEQYF.